This TCR beta chain was documented in a study of blood T cell repertoires in COVID-19. On the study more broadly: Spain, Italy and the United States supplied samples that represented acute and convalescent COVID-19. PBMCs, B-cell-depleted T cells, or T cells were the source of the cDNA or gDNA that made up the material.

The Seattle patients joined while their infection was active and were tracked longitudinally afterward. Under the authors' procedure: Counts of nucleated cells, estimated from reference gene primer amplification, were obtained. Some clones are missing from TCRdb's copy, which holds only in-frame ones; the method was immunoSEQ multiplex PCR. V and J calls and clone size are as listed in that table; D and trimming were resolved from the DNA. Here the sample spans 200,000 to 250,000 clones, approximately 80% being singletons. Only one count was recorded for this clone. CDR1 and CDR2 (germline): MGHDK, SYGVNS. With V trimmed by 8 bases and J by 4 bases, 10 bases remained unmatched. The CDR3 covers 15 residues.

This TCR derives from a woman older than 75 with COVID-19, enrolled during active disease. The sequenced material came from peripheral blood. The chain joins TRBV25-1 to TRBJ1-4, with 7 bases aligning to TRBD1. CDR3 residues: CASALRTGRNEKLFF. The CDR3 coding sequence is TGTGCCAGCGCATTACGGACAGGACGTAATGAAAAACTGTTTTTT.